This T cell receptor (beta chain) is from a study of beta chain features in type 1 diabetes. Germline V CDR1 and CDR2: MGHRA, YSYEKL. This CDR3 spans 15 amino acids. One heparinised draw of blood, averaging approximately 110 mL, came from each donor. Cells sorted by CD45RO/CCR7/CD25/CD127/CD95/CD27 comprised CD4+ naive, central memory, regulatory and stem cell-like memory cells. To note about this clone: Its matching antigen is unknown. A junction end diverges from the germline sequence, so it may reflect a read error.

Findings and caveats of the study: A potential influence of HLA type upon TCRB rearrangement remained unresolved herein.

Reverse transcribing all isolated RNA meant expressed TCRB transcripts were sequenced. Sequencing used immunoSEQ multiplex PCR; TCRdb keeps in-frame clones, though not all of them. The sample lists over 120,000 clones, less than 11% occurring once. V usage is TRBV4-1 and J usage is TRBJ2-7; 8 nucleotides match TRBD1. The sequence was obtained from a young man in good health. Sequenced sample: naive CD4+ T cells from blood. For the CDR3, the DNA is TGTGCCAGCAGCCAGCCCGCTGCAGGGGGCGACGAGCAGTACTTC. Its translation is CASSQPAAGGDEQYF.